A selection of T cell receptor beta chains follows, all from one sample in a study of T cell repertoires in cytomegalovirus infection. TCRdb re-called the reads through MiXCR, storing one row per CDR3 protein. The repertoire holds a few hundred thousand distinct CDR3 sequences, with 9.5% as singletons. Sequenced material: PBMCs. These TCRs come from a human donor in good health (CMV status not recorded). Some clones in this sample may be carry-over from other donors' samples. The CDR3 runs from the conserved cysteine through the conserved F or W. Each record gives: CDR3 length, J gene, V gene, CDR3 protein.

len: 17; j_gene: TRBJ2-3; v_gene: TRBV7-9; CDR3aa: CASSSGTSGGSTDTQYF
len: 15; j_gene: TRBJ1-5; v_gene: TRBV28; CDR3aa: CASSFSGELNQPQHF
len: 15; j_gene: TRBJ1-2; v_gene: TRBV5-8; CDR3aa: CASSSTGGYSYGYTF
len: 11; j_gene: TRBJ1-2; v_gene: TRBV29-1; CDR3aa: CSVGRPEGYTF
len: 15; j_gene: TRBJ1-1; v_gene: TRBV28; CDR3aa: CASSSGGGGNTEAFF
len: 12; j_gene: TRBJ2-7; v_gene: TRBV7-2; CDR3aa: CASSPDPYEQYF
len: 15; j_gene: TRBJ2-3; v_gene: TRBV7-8; CDR3aa: CASSFEGRSADTQYF
len: 16; j_gene: TRBJ2-1; v_gene: TRBV7-8; CDR3aa: CASSPSGGGTYNEQFF
len: 15; j_gene: TRBJ1-5; v_gene: TRBV12-3/TRBV12-4; CDR3aa: CASSQQGQANQPQHF
len: 15; j_gene: TRBJ1-4; v_gene: TRBV12-3/TRBV12-4; CDR3aa: CASSRSGTGGEKLFF
len: 14; j_gene: TRBJ1-6; v_gene: TRBV12-3/TRBV12-4; CDR3aa: CASSVKGGHSPLHF
len: 14; j_gene: TRBJ2-2; v_gene: TRBV12-3/TRBV12-4; CDR3aa: CASSPGPGIGELFF
len: 13; j_gene: TRBJ2-1; v_gene: TRBV4-2; CDR3aa: CASSQEGGRALFF
len: 14; j_gene: TRBJ2-3; v_gene: TRBV5-1; CDR3aa: CASIDGGGADTQYF
len: 19; j_gene: TRBJ2-6; v_gene: TRBV7-2; CDR3aa: CASSPRPNQVRSGANVLTF
len: 12; j_gene: TRBJ2-7; v_gene: TRBV24-1; CDR3aa: CATSDLNYEQYF
len: 14; j_gene: TRBJ2-7; v_gene: TRBV28; CDR3aa: CASRETSGSIEQYF
len: 15; j_gene: TRBJ2-5; v_gene: TRBV4-1; CDR3aa: CASSPPGQNQETQYF
len: 16; j_gene: TRBJ1-5; v_gene: TRBV7-9; CDR3aa: CASSLAGGGSNQPQHF
len: 16; j_gene: TRBJ2-7; v_gene: TRBV11-2; CDR3aa: CASSLKPAGQSAEQYF